This T cell receptor (beta chain) was captured by sequencing in a study of shared clonotypes between healthy human individuals. Study-level results: A generally larger estimated richness was seen in naive subsets than in memory subsets. Only a few donors were included, so the genetic and exposure-history diversity represented was limited. The generation probabilities recorded for non-shared clonotypes fell below those of clonotypes shared by all four donors.

Positive CCR7 selection of CD45RO-negative cells yielded the naive CD8 cells, and terminally differentiated effector memory CD45RA+ cells were excluded. Every subset had its genomic DNA shared out evenly among several immunoSEQ plates. Clones were sequenced by immunoSEQ multiplex PCR, and TCRdb holds only the in-frame ones, with some missing. The sample carries about 2.1 million clones, about 93% recorded once. Per germline, CDR1 SGHTS and CDR2 YDEGEE. The germline V and J ends were trimmed by 3 bases and 5 bases, with 23 bases remaining between them. The CDR3 covers 17 residues. Worth noting for this clone: As yet, its antigen is unknown.

V and J are TRBV5-8 and TRBJ2-5; TRBD2 might be the D (5 bases). Specimen: naive CD8+ T cells from PBMCs. The sequence came from a young man in good health. Some clones in this sample may be carry-over from other donors' samples. CDR3 in amino acids: CASSWVGYGGGGETQYF. CDR3 nucleotides: TGTGCCAGCAGCTGGGTAGGATATGGTGGAGGCGGGGAGACCCAGTACTTC.